One and the same sample provided the 17 T cell receptor beta chains below, sequenced in a study of Graves' ophthalmopathy and Graves' hyperthyroidism. Scientists amplified the TCR beta CDR3 regions from RNA transcripts. First-round RT-PCR used HTBI primers; second-round multiplex PCR followed. From the multiplex PCR reads, TCRdb called clonotypes with MiXCR, one entry per CDR3 protein. This table holds some 1.1 million distinct CDR3 sequences, less than 45% found once. Sequencing was performed on peripheral blood or thyroid tissue (not recorded which). These receptors were taken from an adult man with Graves' hyperthyroidism.

The chain couples TRBV20-1 to TRBJ1-6, with a weak D call TRBD1 (5 bases). The length of the CDR3 is 15 residues. The ends were cut back, 0 bases at V and 7 bases at J, with 13 bases in the middle. The germline CDR1 and CDR2 sequences are DFQATT and SNEGSKA (reference sequence). CDR3 region: CSAREEGARNSPLHF. For the CDR3, the DNA is TGCAGTGCTAGAGAGGAAGGGGCTAGAAATTCACCCCTCCACTTT.

On this clonotype: One end of the junction varies from germline; a read error may be responsible. The chain uses TRBV10-3 and TRBJ1-1; 7 bases fit TRBD1. Germline V gives CDR1 ENHRY, CDR2 SYGVKD. The CDR3 is made up of 14 amino acids. CDR3 in DNA: TGTGCCAGCAGTGAAAAGGGGGCGAGCACTGAAGCTTTCTTT. Protein product: CASSEKGASTEAFF.

This clonotype has just a few counts. A much more abundant neighbour one base away suggests this may be a read error. The chain recombines TRBV7-6 with TRBJ1-1; D not resolved. CDR1 SGHVS and CDR2 FNYEAQ come from the germline V gene. The V end was cut by 1 base, the J end by 4 bases, with 13 bases between. The CDR3 length is 15 residues. CDR3 sequence (DNA): TGTGCCAGCAGCTTAGTGTGGCAGAAGAGCACTGAAGCTTTCTTT. Amino acid sequence: CASSLVWQKSTEAFF.

The chain is built from TRBV20-1 and TRBJ2-7, with TRBD2 matching over 11 bases. CDR1 is DFQATT, CDR2 SNEGSKA, per germline (reference sequence). The junction had 6 bases not matched to a gene; V was cut back by 3 bases and J by 5 bases. CDR3 length: 14 amino acids. CDR3 region: CSASVLAGGNEQYF. Written as DNA, the CDR3 is TGCAGTGCTAGCGTCCTAGCGGGAGGTAACGAGCAGTACTTC.

The rearrangement joins TRBV7-2 to TRBJ1-5; D might be TRBD1 (5 bases). With 2 bases removed from V and 14 bases from J, the gap between germline ends came to 13 bases. CDR3 length: 12 amino acids. Germline lookup yields CDR1 SGHTA and CDR2 FQGNSA. DNA for the CDR3: TGTGCCAGCAGCTTAACCAGGGCCGGCGAGCATTTT. The encoded protein is CASSLTRAGEHF.

Details on this clonotype: A read error may be the cause here, since a much bigger clone is one base away. The rearrangement uses TRBV12-3 or TRBV12-4 and TRBJ1-1; weak D call: TRBD1 (5 bases). This CDR3 region has 16 residues. The CDR3 is CASSSGGWVGHTEALF. The CDR3 nucleotides read TGTGCCAGCAGCTCGGGGGGATGGGTGGGTCACACTGAAGCTCTCTTT.

Many counts were recorded for this clonotype. This chain links TRBV2 with TRBJ2-7, with 9 positions matching TRBD1. The CDR3 is made up of 16 amino acids. Trimming removed 3 bases from V and 3 bases from J; junction bases left unmatched: 9. Germline V CDR1 and CDR2: SNHLY, FYNNEI. The CDR3 sequence: CASSDQGRDRDYEQYF. CDR3 nucleotide sequence: TGTGCCAGCAGTGACCAAGGGAGGGACAGGGACTACGAGCAGTACTTC. The whole variable domain, filled in from reference TRBV2 and TRBJ2-7, reads EPEVTQTPSHQVTQMGQEVILRCVPISNHLYFYWYRQILGQKVEFLVSFYNNEISEKSEIFDDQFSVERPDGSNFTLKIRSTKLEDSAMYFCASSDQGRDRDYEQYFGPGTRLTVT.

A few counts support this clonotype. This sequence joins TRBV5-5 and TRBJ2-6, with D hard to call. Germline V gene lookup returns CDR1 SGHKS and CDR2 YYEKEE (reference sequence). The CDR3 runs to 17 residues. With 0 bases removed from V and 2 bases from J, the gap between germline ends came to 12 bases. CDR3 DNA: TGTGCCAGCAGCTTGGTTCTACCTACTACTGGGGCCAACGTCCTGACTTTC. Encoded protein: CASSLVLPTTGANVLTF. The variable domain in full, completed from reference TRBV5-5 and TRBJ2-6, reads DAGVTQSPTHLIKTRGQQVTLRCSPISGHKSVSWYQQVLGQGPQFIFQYYEKEERGRGNFPDRFSARQFPNYSSELNVNALLLGDSALYLCASSLVLPTTGANVLTFGAGSRLTVL.

This clonotype was detected a few times. The chain links TRBV29-1 to TRBJ2-3; 7 nucleotides line up with TRBD1. Germline assignment: CDR1 SQVTM and CDR2 ANQGSEA. The CDR3 totals 13 residues. V gave up 1 base and J gave up 4 bases; unmatched junction bases: 2. The CDR3 loop reads CSVEGQGADTQYF. The CDR3 DNA follows: TGCAGCGTTGAAGGACAGGGTGCAGATACGCAGTATTTT.

V and J are TRBV19 and TRBJ2-6; D call uncertain. The germline gives CDR1 LNHDA, CDR2 SQIVND (reference sequence). V lost 1 base and J lost 0, with 10 bases in between. The CDR3 has 17 amino acids. The DNA for the CDR3 is TGTGCCAGTAGTATAGCGGGCGGCTACTCTGGGGCCAACGTCCTGACTTTC. It translates to CASSIAGGYSGANVLTF. Variable domain in full (rest from reference TRBV19 and TRBJ2-6): DGGITQSPKYLFRKEGQNVTLSCEQNLNHDAMYWYRQDPGQGLRLIYYSQIVNDFQKGDIAEGYSVSREKKESFPLTVTSAQKNPTAFYLCASSIAGGYSGANVLTFGAGSRLTVL.

This clonotype was counted many times. The germline gene is not matched at one end of the junction; a read error may be the cause. The chain uses TRBV5-1 and TRBJ1-2; 11 bases fit TRBD1. This CDR3 comprises 14 residues. CDR1 and CDR2 (germline): SGHRS, YFSETQ. The CDR3 DNA reads as TGTGCCAGCAGCTTAGGACAGGGGGCCTATGGCTACACCTTC. This encodes CASSLGQGAYGYTF. Together with reference TRBV5-1 and TRBJ1-2, the CDR3 gives the full variable domain: KAGVTQTPRYLIKTRGQQVTLSCSPISGHRSVSWYQQTPGQGLQFLFEYFSETQRNKGNFPGRFSGRQFSNSRSEMNVSTLELGDSALYLCASSLGQGAYGYTFGSGTRLTVV.

On this clonotype itself: One end of the junction varies from germline; a read error may be responsible. The chain has TRBV7-9 and TRBJ1-5; D is unclear. This CDR3 spans 13 amino acids. Germline assignment: CDR1 SEHNR and CDR2 FQNEAQ (reference sequence). CDR3 coding DNA: TGCGCCAGCAGCTTAGATGAGCATCAGCCCCAGCATTTT. Protein: CASSLDEHQPQHF. Variable domain in full (rest from reference TRBV7-9 and TRBJ1-5): DTGVSQNPRHKITKRGQNVTFRCDPISEHNRLYWYRQTLGQGPEFLTYFQNEAQLEKSRLLSDRFSAERPKGSFSTLEIQRTEQGDSAMYLCASSLDEHQPQHFGDGTRLSIL.

The chain combines TRBV6-5 with TRBJ1-4, with D perhaps matching TRBD1 (5 bases). This CDR3 is 13 amino acids long. In germline, CDR1 is MNHEY, CDR2 SVGAGI. The V end was cut by 11 bases, the J end by 8 bases, with 18 bases between. The CDR3 is CAGGDDSWEKLFF. CDR3 nucleotides: TGTGCCGGCGGGGACGACAGTTGGGAAAAACTGTTTTTT.

This clonotype showed up many times. CDR3 sequence (DNA): TGTGCCAGCAGCTTGGAGGACAGGGACACTGAAGCTTTCTTT. Its translation: CASSLEDRDTEAFF. The chain links TRBV5-5 to TRBJ1-1; 8 positions agree with TRBD1. The CDR3 spans 14 residues. V lost 0 bases to trimming and J lost 3 bases; unmatched junction nucleotides: 1. Germline CDR1 is SGHKS and CDR2 is YYEKEE (reference sequence). Supplemented by reference TRBV5-5 and TRBJ1-1, the full variable domain reads DAGVTQSPTHLIKTRGQQVTLRCSPISGHKSVSWYQQVLGQGPQFIFQYYEKEERGRGNFPDRFSARQFPNYSSELNVNALLLGDSALYLCASSLEDRDTEAFFGQGTRLTVV.

The chain joins TRBV15 to TRBJ2-5; 7 positions match TRBD2. CDR1 and CDR2 (germline): LNHNV, YYDKDF (reference sequence). Losses at the gene ends were 5 bases for V and 5 bases for J; bases not matched to a gene: 14. CDR3 size: 16 residues. The CDR3 sequence: CATSPPAGTRRETQYF. CDR3 DNA: TGTGCCACCAGCCCCCCAGCGGGGACCCGGAGGGAGACCCAGTACTTC. The variable domain in full, with the rest retrieved from reference TRBV15 and TRBJ2-5, is DAMVIQNPRYQVTQFGKPVTLSCSQTLNHNVMYWYQQKSSQAPKLLFHYYDKDFNNEADTPDNFQSRRPNTSFCFLDIRSPGLGDTAMYLCATSPPAGTRRETQYFGPGTRLLVL.

This clonotype occurred many times. The chain joins TRBV11-2 to TRBJ1-1; D possibly corresponds to TRBD1 (5 bases). Between the trimmed V and J ends, which lost 7 bases and 4 bases, there was a span of 13 bases. This CDR3 has 13 residues. Per the germline V gene, CDR1 is SGHAT and CDR2 is FQNNGV. CDR3 protein: CASTMGPATEAFF. CDR3 bases: TGTGCCAGCACTATGGGACCGGCCACTGAAGCTTTCTTT.

Only a few counts were recorded for this clonotype. The chain combines TRBV20-1 with TRBJ1-4; TRBD1 might be the D (5 bases). The germline V and J ends were trimmed by 1 base and 9 bases, with 15 bases remaining between them. The length of the CDR3 is 14 residues. The germline CDR1 and CDR2 sequences are DFQATT and SNEGSKA (reference sequence). This chain's CDR3 is CSARVNRRRQKLFF. Here the CDR3 DNA reads TGCAGTGCTAGAGTGAACAGGAGGCGCCAAAAACTGTTTTTT.